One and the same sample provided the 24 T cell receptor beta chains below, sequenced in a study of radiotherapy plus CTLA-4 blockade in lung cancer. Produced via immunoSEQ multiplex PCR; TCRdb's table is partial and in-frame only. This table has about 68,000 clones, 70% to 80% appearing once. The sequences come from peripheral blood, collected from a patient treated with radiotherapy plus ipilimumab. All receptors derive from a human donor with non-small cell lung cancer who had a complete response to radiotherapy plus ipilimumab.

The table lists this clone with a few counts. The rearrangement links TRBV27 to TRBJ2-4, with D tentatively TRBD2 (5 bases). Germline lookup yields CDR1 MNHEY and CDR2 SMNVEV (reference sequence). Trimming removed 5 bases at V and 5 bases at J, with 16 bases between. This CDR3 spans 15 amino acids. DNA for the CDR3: TGTGCCAGCAGTCTAGGATCGGCGCGGGAAAACATTCAGTACTTC. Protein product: CASSLGSARENIQYF.

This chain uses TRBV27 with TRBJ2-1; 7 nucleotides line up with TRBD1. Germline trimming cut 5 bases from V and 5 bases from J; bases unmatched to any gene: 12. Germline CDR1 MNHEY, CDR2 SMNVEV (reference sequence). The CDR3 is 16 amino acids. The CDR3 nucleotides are TGTGCCAGCAGTATCCACAATTCAGGGGGAAACAATGAGCAGTTCTTC. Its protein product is CASSIHNSGGNNEQFF.

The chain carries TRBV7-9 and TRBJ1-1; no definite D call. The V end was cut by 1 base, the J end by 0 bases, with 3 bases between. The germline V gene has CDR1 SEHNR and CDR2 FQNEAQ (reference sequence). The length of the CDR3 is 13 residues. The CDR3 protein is CASSLDMNTEAFF. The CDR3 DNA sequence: TGTGCCAGCAGCTTAGACATGAACACTGAAGCTTTCTTT.

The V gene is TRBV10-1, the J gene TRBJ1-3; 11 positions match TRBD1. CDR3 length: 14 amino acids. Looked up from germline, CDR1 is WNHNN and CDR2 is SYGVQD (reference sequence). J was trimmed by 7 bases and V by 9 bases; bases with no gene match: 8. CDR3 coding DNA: TGCGCCAGGATTCCGGGACAGGGGGAGAACACCATATATTTT. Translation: CARIPGQGENTIYF.

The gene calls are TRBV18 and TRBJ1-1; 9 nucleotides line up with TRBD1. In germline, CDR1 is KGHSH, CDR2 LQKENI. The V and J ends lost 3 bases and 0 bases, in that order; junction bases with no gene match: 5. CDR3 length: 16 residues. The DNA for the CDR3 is TGTGCCAGCTCACCTCGCGGACAGGGGATGAACACTGAAGCTTTCTTT. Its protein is CASSPRGQGMNTEAFF.

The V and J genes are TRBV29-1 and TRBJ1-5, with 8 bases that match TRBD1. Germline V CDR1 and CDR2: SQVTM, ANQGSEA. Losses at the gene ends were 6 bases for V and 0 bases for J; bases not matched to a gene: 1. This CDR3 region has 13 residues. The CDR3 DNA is TGCAGCGTCGGACAGGGTAGCAATCAGCCCCAGCATTTT. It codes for CSVGQGSNQPQHF.

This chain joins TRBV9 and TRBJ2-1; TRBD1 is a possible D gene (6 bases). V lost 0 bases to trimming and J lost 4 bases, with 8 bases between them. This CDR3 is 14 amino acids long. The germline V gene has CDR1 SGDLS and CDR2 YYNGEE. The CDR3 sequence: CASSVGQGYNEQFF. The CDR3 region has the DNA TGTGCCAGCAGCGTAGGGCAGGGGTACAATGAGCAGTTCTTC.

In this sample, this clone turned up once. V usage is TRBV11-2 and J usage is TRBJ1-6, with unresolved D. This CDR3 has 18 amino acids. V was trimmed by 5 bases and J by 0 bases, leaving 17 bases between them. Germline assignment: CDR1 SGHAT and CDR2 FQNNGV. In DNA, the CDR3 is TGTGCCAGCAGCCTCTACCACACGGCGAGCTCCTATAATTCACCCCTCCACTTT. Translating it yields CASSLYHTASSYNSPLHF. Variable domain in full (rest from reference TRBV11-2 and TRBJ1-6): EAGVAQSPRYKIIEKRQSVAFWCNPISGHATLYWYQQILGQGPKLLIQFQNNGVVDDSQLPKDRFSAERLKGVDSTLKIQPAKLEDSAVYLCASSLYHTASSYNSPLHFGNGTRLTVT.

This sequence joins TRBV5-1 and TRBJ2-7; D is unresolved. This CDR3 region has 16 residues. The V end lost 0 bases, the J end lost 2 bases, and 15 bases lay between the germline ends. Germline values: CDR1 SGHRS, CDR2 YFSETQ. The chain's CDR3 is CASSLAGSRPAYEQYF. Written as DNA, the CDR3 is TGCGCCAGCAGCTTGGCCGGCTCCCGGCCGGCCTACGAGCAGTACTTC.

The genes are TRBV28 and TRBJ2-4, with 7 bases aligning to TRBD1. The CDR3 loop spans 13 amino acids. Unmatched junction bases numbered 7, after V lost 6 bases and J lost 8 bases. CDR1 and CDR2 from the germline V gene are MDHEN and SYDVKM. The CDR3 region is CASSSGDRYIQYF. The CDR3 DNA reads TGTGCCAGCAGCTCCGGGGACAGATACATTCAGTACTTC. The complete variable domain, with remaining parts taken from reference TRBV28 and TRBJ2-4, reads DVKVTQSSRYLVKRTGEKVFLECVQDMDHENMFWYRQDPGLGLRLIYFSYDVKMKEKGDIPEGYSVSREKKERFSLILESASTNQTSMYLCASSSGDRYIQYFGAGTRLSVL.

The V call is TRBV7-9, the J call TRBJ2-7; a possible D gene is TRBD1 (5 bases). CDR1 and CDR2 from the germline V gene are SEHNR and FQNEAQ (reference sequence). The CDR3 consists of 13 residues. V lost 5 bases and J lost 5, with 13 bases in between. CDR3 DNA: TGTGCCAGCAGCCCCTCAGGGTGGCACGAGCAGTACTTC. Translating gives CASSPSGWHEQYF. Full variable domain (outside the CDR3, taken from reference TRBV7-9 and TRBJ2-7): DTGVSQNPRHKITKRGQNVTFRCDPISEHNRLYWYRQTLGQGPEFLTYFQNEAQLEKSRLLSDRFSAERPKGSFSTLEIQRTEQGDSAMYLCASSPSGWHEQYFGPGTRLTVT.

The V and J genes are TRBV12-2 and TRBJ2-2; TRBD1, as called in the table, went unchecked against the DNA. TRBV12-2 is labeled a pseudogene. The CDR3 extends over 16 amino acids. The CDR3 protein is CASRLGQGAVTGELFF. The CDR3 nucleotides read TGTGCAAGTCGCTTAGGTCAGGGGGCGGTCACCGGGGAGCTGTTTTTT.

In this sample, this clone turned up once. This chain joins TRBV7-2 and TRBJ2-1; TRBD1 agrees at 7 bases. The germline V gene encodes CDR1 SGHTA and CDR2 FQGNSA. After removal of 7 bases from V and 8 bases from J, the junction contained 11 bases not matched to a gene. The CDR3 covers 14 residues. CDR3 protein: CASTPVRGGDEQFF. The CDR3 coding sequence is TGTGCCAGCACCCCCGTTAGAGGGGGCGATGAGCAGTTCTTC.

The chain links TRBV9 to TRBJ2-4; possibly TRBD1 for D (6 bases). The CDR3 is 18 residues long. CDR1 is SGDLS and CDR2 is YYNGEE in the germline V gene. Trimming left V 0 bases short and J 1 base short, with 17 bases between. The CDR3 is CASSVDSGAGMAKNIQYF. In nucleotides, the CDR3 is TGTGCCAGCAGCGTAGACTCAGGGGCAGGGATGGCCAAAAACATTCAGTACTTC. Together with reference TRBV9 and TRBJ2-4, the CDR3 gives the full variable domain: DSGVTQTPKHLITATGQRVTLRCSPRSGDLSVYWYQQSLDQGLQFLIQYYNGEERAKGNILERFSAQQFPDLHSELNLSSLELGDSALYFCASSVDSGAGMAKNIQYFGAGTRLSVL.

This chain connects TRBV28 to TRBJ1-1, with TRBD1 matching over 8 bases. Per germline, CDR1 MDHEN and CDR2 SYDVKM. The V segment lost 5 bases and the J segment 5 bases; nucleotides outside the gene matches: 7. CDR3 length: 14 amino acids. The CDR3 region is CASSPSTGETEAFF. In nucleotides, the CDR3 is TGTGCCAGCAGTCCTTCGACAGGGGAGACTGAAGCTTTCTTT.

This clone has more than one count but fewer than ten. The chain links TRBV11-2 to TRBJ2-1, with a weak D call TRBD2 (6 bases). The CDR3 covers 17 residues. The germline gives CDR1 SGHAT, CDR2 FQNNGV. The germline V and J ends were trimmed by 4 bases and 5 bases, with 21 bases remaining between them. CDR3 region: CASSYPLQRVRDNEQFF. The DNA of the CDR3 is TGTGCCAGCAGCTACCCCCTTCAGCGGGTTCGGGACAATGAGCAGTTCTTC.

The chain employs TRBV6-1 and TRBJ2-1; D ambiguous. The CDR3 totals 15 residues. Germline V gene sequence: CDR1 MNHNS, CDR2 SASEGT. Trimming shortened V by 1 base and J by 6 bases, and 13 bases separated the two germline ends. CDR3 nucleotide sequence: TGTGCCAGCAGTGAAGATGGCCGGCTATTCAATGAGCAGTTCTTC. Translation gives CASSEDGRLFNEQFF.

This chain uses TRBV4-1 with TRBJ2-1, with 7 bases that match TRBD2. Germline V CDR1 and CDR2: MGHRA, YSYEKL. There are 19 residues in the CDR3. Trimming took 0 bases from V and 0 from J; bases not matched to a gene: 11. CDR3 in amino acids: CASSQDLASGPSSYNEQFF. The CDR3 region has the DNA TGCGCCAGCAGCCAAGATTTGGCTAGCGGCCCGAGCTCCTACAATGAGCAGTTCTTC.

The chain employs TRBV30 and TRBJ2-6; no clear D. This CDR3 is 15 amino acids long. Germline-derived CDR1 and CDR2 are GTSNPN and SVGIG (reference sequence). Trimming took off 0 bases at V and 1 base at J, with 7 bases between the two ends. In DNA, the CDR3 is TGTGCCTGGAGTGTACCCCGGTCTGGGGCCAACGTCCTGACTTTC. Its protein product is CAWSVPRSGANVLTF.

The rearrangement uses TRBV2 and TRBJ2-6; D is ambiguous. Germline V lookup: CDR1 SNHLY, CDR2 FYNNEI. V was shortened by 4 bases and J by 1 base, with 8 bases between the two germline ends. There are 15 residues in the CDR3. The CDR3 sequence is CASSGSWSGANVLTF. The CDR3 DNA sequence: TGTGCCAGCAGTGGGAGTTGGTCTGGGGCCAACGTCCTGACTTTC. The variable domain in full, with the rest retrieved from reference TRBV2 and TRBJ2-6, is EPEVTQTPSHQVTQMGQEVILRCVPISNHLYFYWYRQILGQKVEFLVSFYNNEISEKSEIFDDQFSVERPDGSNFTLKIRSTKLEDSAMYFCASSGSWSGANVLTFGAGSRLTVL.

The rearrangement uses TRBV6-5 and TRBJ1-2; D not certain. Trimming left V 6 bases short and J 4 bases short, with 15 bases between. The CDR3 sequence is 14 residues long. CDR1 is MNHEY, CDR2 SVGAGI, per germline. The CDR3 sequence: CASSLLSVGYGYTF. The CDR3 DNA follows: TGTGCCAGCAGCCTACTAAGTGTTGGCTATGGCTACACCTTC.

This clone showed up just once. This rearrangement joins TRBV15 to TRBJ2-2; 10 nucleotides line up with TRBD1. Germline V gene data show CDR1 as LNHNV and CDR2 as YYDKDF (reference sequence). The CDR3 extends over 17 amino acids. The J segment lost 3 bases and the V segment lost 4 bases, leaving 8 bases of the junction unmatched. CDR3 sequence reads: CATSNPSGTGDTGELFF. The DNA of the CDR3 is TGTGCCACCAGCAACCCTTCGGGGACAGGGGACACCGGGGAGCTGTTTTTT.

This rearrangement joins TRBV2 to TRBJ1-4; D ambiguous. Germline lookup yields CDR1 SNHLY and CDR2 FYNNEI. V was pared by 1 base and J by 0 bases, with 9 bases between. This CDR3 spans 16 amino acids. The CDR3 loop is CASSEGVTSTNEKLFF. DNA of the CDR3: TGTGCCAGCAGTGAAGGAGTTACTTCAACTAATGAAAAACTGTTTTTT.

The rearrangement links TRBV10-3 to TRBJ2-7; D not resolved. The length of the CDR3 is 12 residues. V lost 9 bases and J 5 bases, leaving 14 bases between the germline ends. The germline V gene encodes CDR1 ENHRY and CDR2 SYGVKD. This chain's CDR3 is CAINNGYHEQYV. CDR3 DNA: TGTGCCATTAATAACGGATACCACGAGCAGTACGTC.